The T cell receptor beta chain under discussion was sequenced for a study of cytomegalovirus exposure and HLA in healthy donors. Study conclusions and caveats: Per a later analysis, under 20,000 TCR beta sequences showed association with HLA alleles at 0.05 false discovery rate. Analysis was carried out at a later point, and it linked a missense DCLRE1C variant to TCR beta V- and J-gene trimming. Among TCR beta chains of equal frequency, HLA-associated ones were more clonally expanded in a later analysis. What TCR beta sequences reportedly achieved was accurate prediction of HLA-A and HLA-B alleles in most subjects.

Per germline, CDR1 SEHNR and CDR2 FQNEAQ (reference sequence). The V end lost 4 bases, the J end lost 5 bases, and 18 bases lay between the germline ends. CDR3 length: 16 amino acids. Use of 60 Vbeta and 13 Jbeta primers characterized the PCR. TCRdb keeps only in-frame clones here, not all; method: immunoSEQ multiplex PCR. The sample has approximately 190,000 clones, around 90% seen once; the top ten hold about 1.1%. For this clone: Its target is not known.

The J gene is TRBJ2-1, the V gene TRBV7-9; D possibly corresponds to TRBD2 (5 bases). Sequenced sample: PBMCs. The sequence was collected from a boy aged 2 to 9 in good health and CMV-seronegative. This chain's CDR3 is CASSSRTLAIDNEQFF. The CDR3 coding sequence is TGTGCCAGCAGCTCCCGGACTCTCGCAATCGACAATGAGCAGTTCTTC. Based on the CDR3 plus reference TRBV7-9 and TRBJ2-1, the full variable domain is DTGVSQNPRHKITKRGQNVTFRCDPISEHNRLYWYRQTLGQGPEFLTYFQNEAQLEKSRLLSDRFSAERPKGSFSTLEIQRTEQGDSAMYLCASSSRTLAIDNEQFFGPGTRLTVL.